The rows below give T cell receptor beta chains drawn from one sample of a study of a mutant IDH1 vaccine in newly diagnosed glioma. These receptors lack a known antigen. Here immunoSEQ multiplex PCR was the method, and the copy in TCRdb shows in-frame clones only, minus some. The table has fewer than 35,000 clones, around 80% seen once; the top ten hold around 7.6%. The sample in question was PBMCs, obtained from a glioma patient whose treatment included an IDH1 peptide vaccine. All receptors derive from a man aged 45-65 years with glioma. CDR3s include the opening cysteine and the closing phenylalanine or tryptophan.

V: TRBV9
J: TRBJ2-7
CDR3: CASSIGQGGEQYF

V: TRBV15
J: TRBJ2-2
CDR3: CATSRDETGELFF

V: TRBV11-2
J: TRBJ1-2
CDR3: CASSLESQRGYTF

V: TRBV18
J: TRBJ1-1
CDR3: CASSPGDYTEAFF

V: TRBV6-6
J: TRBJ1-1
CDR3: CASSYRQGAGTEAFF

V: TRBV11-3
J: TRBJ1-4
CDR3: CASSLTAMNEKLFF

V: TRBV5-1
J: TRBJ2-3
CDR3: CASSPLAGEGNTQYF

V: TRBV7-7
J: TRBJ2-5
CDR3: CASSSTGEETQYF

V: TRBV4-3
J: TRBJ1-3
CDR3: CASSQDEAARSGNTIYF

V: TRBV2
J: TRBJ2-5
CDR3: CASGVGFETQYF

V: TRBV7-8
J: TRBJ2-5
CDR3: CASSLEGFRSGETQYF

V: TRBV6-1
J: TRBJ2-3
CDR3: CASSEPGTGSDTQYF

V: TRBV5-1
J: TRBJ2-5
CDR3: CASSFASRETQYF

V: TRBV5-6
J: TRBJ2-2
CDR3: CASSLHVAGELFF

V: TRBV4-1
J: TRBJ2-7
CDR3: CASSQGLAGVEQYF